What follows is one T cell receptor (beta chain) and its context. Its target is unknown. These data come from a study of cytomegalovirus exposure and HLA in healthy donors. The overall study: Most genotyped donors, roughly 80% of more than 300, had Caucasian-associated genetic ancestry. Overall study results and limits: Reports showed the classifier diagnosing cytomegalovirus status with high specificity and sensitivity.

Use of 60 Vbeta and 13 Jbeta primers characterized the PCR. Assay: immunoSEQ multiplex PCR; the TCRdb copy retains only in-frame clones and omits some. This table holds approximately 150,000 clones, about 73% found once. Nominally healthy donors provided the samples, though records likely missed some immune exposures. Germline CDR1 SGHRS, CDR2 YFSETQ. The junction had 9 bases not matched to a gene; V was cut back by 3 bases and J by 7 bases. The CDR3 extends over 15 amino acids. This TCR came from a woman between 45 and 65 years old in good health and CMV-seropositive. Sequenced: PBMCs. This sequence joins TRBV5-1 and TRBJ2-3; 9 bases match TRBD2. CDR3 region: CASSSVAGVANTQYF. In nucleotides, the CDR3 is TGCGCCAGCAGCTCAGTAGCGGGGGTCGCAAATACGCAGTATTTT.